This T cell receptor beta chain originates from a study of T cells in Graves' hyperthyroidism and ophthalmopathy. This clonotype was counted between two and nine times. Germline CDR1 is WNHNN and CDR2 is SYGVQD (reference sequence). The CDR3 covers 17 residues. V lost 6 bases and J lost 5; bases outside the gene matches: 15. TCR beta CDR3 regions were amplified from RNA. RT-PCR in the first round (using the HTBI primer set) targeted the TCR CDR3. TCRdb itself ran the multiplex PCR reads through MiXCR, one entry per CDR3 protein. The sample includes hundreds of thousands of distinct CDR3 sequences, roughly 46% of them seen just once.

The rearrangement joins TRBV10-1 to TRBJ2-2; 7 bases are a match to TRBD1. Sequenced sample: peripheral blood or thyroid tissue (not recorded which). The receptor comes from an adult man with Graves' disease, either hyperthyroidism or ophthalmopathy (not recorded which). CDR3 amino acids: CASSGTRGQTSTGELFF. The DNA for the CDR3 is TGCGCCAGCAGCGGTACCCGGGGACAGACGAGTACCGGGGAGCTGTTTTTT.